A selection of T cell receptor beta chains follows, all from one sample in a study of T cell repertoires in cytomegalovirus infection. TCRdb passed the reads through MiXCR, listing each CDR3 protein once. This table holds some 130,000 distinct CDR3 sequences, 20% to 30% found once. Antigen specificity for these receptors is unknown. Specimen: PBMCs, sequenced either directly or after in vitro stimulation (not recorded which). These receptor sequences come from a human donor in good health (CMV status not recorded). Some clones in this sample may be carry-over from other donors' samples. Both conserved end residues are part of each CDR3. The order of the fields is CDR3 protein, V gene, clone size, CDR3 length, J gene. A row's size may be missing; if present it is once, few, many or a size class.

cdr3_aa: CASSLRGQNSPLHF; v_call: TRBV7-9; clone_size: -; cdr3_length: 14; j_call: TRBJ1-6
cdr3_aa: CASSVGQISGNTIYF; v_call: TRBV5-4; clone_size: -; cdr3_length: 15; j_call: TRBJ1-3
cdr3_aa: CASSSGGNEQFF; v_call: TRBV7-3; clone_size: few; cdr3_length: 12; j_call: TRBJ2-1
cdr3_aa: CSATAGETQYF; v_call: TRBV20-1; clone_size: many; cdr3_length: 11; j_call: TRBJ2-5
cdr3_aa: CASNGPTGNNSPLHF; v_call: TRBV28; clone_size: few; cdr3_length: 15; j_call: TRBJ1-6
cdr3_aa: CSARAGTSGISGANVLTF; v_call: TRBV20-1; clone_size: -; cdr3_length: 18; j_call: TRBJ2-6
cdr3_aa: CASSVGGTEQFF; v_call: TRBV9; clone_size: few; cdr3_length: 12; j_call: TRBJ2-1
cdr3_aa: CASSNYGRGQETQYF; v_call: TRBV7-9; clone_size: many; cdr3_length: 15; j_call: TRBJ2-5
cdr3_aa: CASSEAAIENQPQHF; v_call: TRBV6-1; clone_size: many; cdr3_length: 15; j_call: TRBJ1-5
cdr3_aa: CASSQGGGQADTQYF; v_call: TRBV19; clone_size: -; cdr3_length: 15; j_call: TRBJ2-3
cdr3_aa: CASSPSQGSVGNYGYTF; v_call: TRBV7-8; clone_size: -; cdr3_length: 17; j_call: TRBJ1-2
cdr3_aa: CASSLGDYVNEKLFF; v_call: TRBV5-5; clone_size: few; cdr3_length: 15; j_call: TRBJ1-4
cdr3_aa: CASSAGDQETQYF; v_call: TRBV7-2; clone_size: few; cdr3_length: 13; j_call: TRBJ2-5
cdr3_aa: CASSNPGTELTGELFF; v_call: TRBV19; clone_size: -; cdr3_length: 16; j_call: TRBJ2-2
cdr3_aa: CASSQDLGQLKPLQYF; v_call: TRBV4-1; clone_size: -; cdr3_length: 16; j_call: TRBJ2-5
cdr3_aa: CASSMTVNQPQHF; v_call: TRBV19; clone_size: many; cdr3_length: 13; j_call: TRBJ1-5
cdr3_aa: CASTPRPDGLYGYTF; v_call: TRBV19; clone_size: many; cdr3_length: 15; j_call: TRBJ1-2
cdr3_aa: CASNFAGGFYNEQFF; v_call: TRBV5-6; clone_size: few; cdr3_length: 15; j_call: TRBJ2-1
cdr3_aa: CASRQRNENEQFF; v_call: TRBV7-2; clone_size: -; cdr3_length: 13; j_call: TRBJ2-1
cdr3_aa: CASSLFLAGSGELFF; v_call: TRBV7-6; clone_size: -; cdr3_length: 15; j_call: TRBJ2-2
cdr3_aa: CASTKQGPGELFF; v_call: TRBV6-2/TRBV6-3; clone_size: few; cdr3_length: 13; j_call: TRBJ2-2
cdr3_aa: CASSQRGYSAFF; v_call: TRBV4-1; clone_size: -; cdr3_length: 12; j_call: TRBJ1-1
cdr3_aa: CASSLSGRGMNTEAFF; v_call: TRBV7-9; clone_size: few; cdr3_length: 16; j_call: TRBJ1-1
cdr3_aa: CASSLRQGNEKLFF; v_call: TRBV7-2; clone_size: many; cdr3_length: 14; j_call: TRBJ1-4
cdr3_aa: CASSLPSGTSGRGEQFF; v_call: TRBV7-2; clone_size: few; cdr3_length: 17; j_call: TRBJ2-1
cdr3_aa: CASSRSSGTYEQYF; v_call: TRBV6-2/TRBV6-3; clone_size: -; cdr3_length: 14; j_call: TRBJ2-7
cdr3_aa: CASSPPGLASQYF; v_call: TRBV7-9; clone_size: few; cdr3_length: 13; j_call: TRBJ2-3
cdr3_aa: CSARVGRGSTEAFF; v_call: TRBV20-1; clone_size: few; cdr3_length: 14; j_call: TRBJ1-1
cdr3_aa: CASSEENTGELFF; v_call: TRBV2; clone_size: -; cdr3_length: 13; j_call: TRBJ2-2
cdr3_aa: CASSILAGSTDTQYF; v_call: TRBV7-6; clone_size: many; cdr3_length: 15; j_call: TRBJ2-3
cdr3_aa: CASSLQGARNQPQHF; v_call: TRBV7-2; clone_size: many; cdr3_length: 15; j_call: TRBJ1-5
cdr3_aa: CASSLLFREGRSGANVLTF; v_call: TRBV7-2; clone_size: -; cdr3_length: 19; j_call: TRBJ2-6
cdr3_aa: CASRTVTDTQYF; v_call: TRBV27; clone_size: few; cdr3_length: 12; j_call: TRBJ2-3
cdr3_aa: CASSSLASHEQFF; v_call: TRBV7-2; clone_size: many; cdr3_length: 13; j_call: TRBJ2-1
cdr3_aa: CASSPKRADALYEQYF; v_call: TRBV19; clone_size: few; cdr3_length: 16; j_call: TRBJ2-7
cdr3_aa: CASRGTGANVLTF; v_call: TRBV25-1; clone_size: many; cdr3_length: 13; j_call: TRBJ2-6